The source of this T cell receptor (beta chain) is a study of cytomegalovirus exposure and HLA in healthy donors. The PCR employed 60 Vbeta primers together with 13 Jbeta primers. Source study methods: A later analysis counted about 80 million unique TCR beta chains, roughly 11 million shared. Sequencing was performed with immunoSEQ multiplex PCR; in TCRdb, only in-frame clones are kept and a portion is missing. V and J calls and clone size are as listed in that table; D and trimming were resolved from the DNA. Seen here are 130,000 to 150,000 clones, around 77% observed once, and the top ten hold 4.9%. About this clone: The junction departs from germline at one end; a sequencing error may be responsible.

The CDR3 is 13 residues long. The germline V gene encodes CDR1 SSHAT and CDR2 FNYEAQ (reference sequence). The source of this sequence is a woman aged 50 to 60 in good health and CMV-seronegative. The sequencing sample was made of PBMCs. V and J are TRBV7-7 and TRBJ2-1, with 8 bases aligning to TRBD2. In DNA form, the CDR3 reads TGTGCTAGCAGCCCTGGGACTAGAACTGAGCAGTTCTTC. Translated: CASSPGTRTEQFF. Supplemented by reference TRBV7-7 and TRBJ2-1, the full variable domain reads GAGVSQSPRYKVTKRGQDVTLRCDPISSHATLYWYQQALGQGPEFLTYFNYEAQPDKSGLPSDRFSAERPEGSISTLTIQRTEQRDSAMYRCASSPGTRTEQFFGPGTRLTVL.